This T cell receptor (beta chain) was identified during a study of blood T cell repertoires in COVID-19. As for the study in general: The United States, Italy and Spain were the sources of the acute and convalescent COVID-19 samples. PBMCs, B-cell-depleted T cells, or T cells were the source of the cDNA or gDNA that made up the material.

Germline CDR1 reads KGHSH; CDR2 reads LQKENI. The CDR3 runs to 13 residues. Trimming removed 3 bases from V and 8 bases from J, with 11 bases in between. In the authors' methods: Reference gene primer amplification in the assay estimated nucleated cell counts. Some clones are missing from TCRdb's copy, which holds only in-frame ones; the method was immunoSEQ multiplex PCR. Clone size and the V and J calls come from that table; the DNA yielded D and trimming. This sample has over 70,000 clones; around 88% occur once, and the top ten carry 18%. The gene calls are TRBV18 and TRBJ2-1; no reliable D call. The sequenced sample consisted of peripheral blood. The TCR comes from a human donor in a cohort sampled during active COVID-19. The CDR3 sequence: CASSPRLGHEQFF. CDR3 DNA: TGTGCCAGCTCACCCCGACTCGGCCATGAGCAGTTCTTC.